This paragraph covers one T cell receptor (beta chain) sequence. Its antigen remains unidentified. This entry comes from a study of shared clonotypes between healthy human individuals. Study-wide findings and caveats: Between a handful of donors, naive CD4 clonotypes were shared at a level of about 5%. Inspection by rarefaction showed sorted-subset sequencing to be incomplete despite large depth.

In replicate PCRs of sorted subsets, around 200 ng DNA, approximately 30,000 T cell genomes, was used. Clones were read by immunoSEQ multiplex PCR, and TCRdb kept only the in-frame ones, dropping some. The sample has 2.5 million or so clones, more than 90% seen once. CDR1 is SQVTM, CDR2 ANQGSEA, per germline. This CDR3 has 13 amino acids. V lost 5 bases and J lost 7; bases outside the gene matches: 11. V gene TRBV29-1 combines with J gene TRBJ2-7; 7 bases line up with TRBD1. This sequence originates from a man between 18 and 35 years old in good health. Specimen: naive CD4+ T cells sorted from blood. Subset indicated: CD45RA+ positively selected. CDR3 sequence: CSVRTGATSEQYF. For the CDR3, the DNA is TGCAGCGTTAGAACAGGGGCTACCTCGGAGCAGTACTTC.